This is a list of T cell receptor beta chains from one sample in a study of blood T cell repertoires in COVID-19. Sequencing used immunoSEQ multiplex PCR; TCRdb keeps in-frame clones, though not all of them. The top ten clones hold about 1.8% of a sample with 110,000 or so clones, roughly 70% of them seen once. Input material: peripheral blood. The receptors stem from a middle-aged woman with acute or convalescent COVID-19. Both conserved end residues are part of each CDR3. Each record gives: J gene, D gene, clone size, V gene, CDR3 protein, CDR3 DNA. A D gene is named only where the DNA matches it firmly. Not every row has a clone size; where given, it reads once, few, many or a size class.

J gene: TRBJ1-2; D gene: TRBD1; clone size: NA; V gene: TRBV6-1; CDR3 protein: CASSVRQGSINYGYTF; CDR3 DNA: TGTGCCAGCAGTGTAAGACAGGGGTCGATAAACTATGGCTACACCTTC
J gene: TRBJ2-2; D gene: TRBD1; clone size: NA; V gene: TRBV10-3; CDR3 protein: CAIRGTGNTGELFF; CDR3 DNA: TGTGCCATCAGGGGGACAGGGAACACCGGGGAGCTGTTTTTT
J gene: TRBJ2-1; D gene: TRBD2; clone size: NA; V gene: TRBV18; CDR3 protein: CASSPRSSGGASNEQFF; CDR3 DNA: TGTGCCAGCTCACCACGATCTAGCGGGGGGGCCTCCAATGAGCAGTTCTTC
J gene: TRBJ1-5; D gene: NA; clone size: few; V gene: TRBV19; CDR3 protein: CASSMGASGQPQHF; CDR3 DNA: TGTGCCAGTAGTATGGGGGCGTCTGGTCAGCCCCAGCATTTT
J gene: TRBJ1-3; D gene: NA; clone size: few; V gene: TRBV3-1/TRBV3-2; CDR3 protein: CASKSFGESGNTIYF; CDR3 DNA: TGTGCCAGCAAATCTTTCGGGGAATCTGGAAACACCATATATTTT
J gene: TRBJ2-7; D gene: TRBD2; clone size: NA; V gene: TRBV15; CDR3 protein: CATSRLAGYEQYF; CDR3 DNA: TGTGCCACCAGCAGACTAGCGGGGTACGAGCAGTACTTC
J gene: TRBJ1-1; D gene: NA; clone size: NA; V gene: TRBV7-9; CDR3 protein: CASSSRGMEAFF; CDR3 DNA: TGTGCCAGCAGCTCCAGGGGTATGGAAGCTTTCTTT
J gene: TRBJ1-2; D gene: NA; clone size: NA; V gene: TRBV6-5; CDR3 protein: CASSYSAGSNYGYTF; CDR3 DNA: TGTGCCAGCAGTTATTCGGCAGGATCTAACTATGGCTACACCTTC
J gene: TRBJ2-1; D gene: TRBD1; clone size: NA; V gene: TRBV11-3; CDR3 protein: CASSFGRGRTEQFF; CDR3 DNA: TGTGCCAGCAGCTTTGGAAGGGGGCGGACTGAGCAGTTCTTC
J gene: TRBJ2-5; D gene: TRBD2; clone size: few; V gene: TRBV7-8; CDR3 protein: CASSRRGGSGQVTETQYF; CDR3 DNA: TGTGCCAGCAGCCGCCGGGGGGGGAGCGGGCAAGTGACGGAGACCCAGTACTTC
J gene: TRBJ2-1; D gene: NA; clone size: NA; V gene: TRBV12-3/TRBV12-4; CDR3 protein: CASTNRGGDEQFF; CDR3 DNA: TGTGCCAGCACCAACAGGGGGGGAGATGAGCAGTTCTTC
J gene: TRBJ1-2; D gene: NA; clone size: NA; V gene: TRBV2; CDR3 protein: CASSEAAGIDGYTF; CDR3 DNA: TGTGCCAGCAGTGAAGCGGCGGGGATTGATGGCTACACCTTC
J gene: TRBJ2-2; D gene: NA; clone size: NA; V gene: TRBV6-4; CDR3 protein: CASSAANTGELFF; CDR3 DNA: TGTGCCAGCAGTGCCGCGAACACCGGGGAGCTGTTTTTT
J gene: TRBJ1-1; D gene: NA; clone size: NA; V gene: TRBV28; CDR3 protein: CASSSRPGGAADFSPEAFF; CDR3 DNA: TGTGCCAGCAGTTCGCGTCCGGGGGGCGCAGCTGACTTCTCTCCTGAAGCTTTCTTT
J gene: TRBJ2-7; D gene: TRBD1; clone size: NA; V gene: TRBV6-5; CDR3 protein: CASSYGGQGASYEQYF; CDR3 DNA: TGTGCCAGCAGTTACGGGGGGCAGGGGGCCTCCTACGAGCAGTACTTC
J gene: TRBJ2-3; D gene: NA; clone size: NA; V gene: TRBV5-1; CDR3 protein: CASSLAVGVGDTQYF; CDR3 DNA: TGCGCCAGCAGCTTGGCCGTAGGGGTCGGGGATACGCAGTATTTT